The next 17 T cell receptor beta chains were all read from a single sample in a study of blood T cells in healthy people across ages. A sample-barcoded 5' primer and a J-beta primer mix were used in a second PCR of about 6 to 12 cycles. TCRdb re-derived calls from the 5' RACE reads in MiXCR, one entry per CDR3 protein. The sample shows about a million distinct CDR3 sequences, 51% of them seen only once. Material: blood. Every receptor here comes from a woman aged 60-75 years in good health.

The CDR3 is CSARDRAGNQPQHF. The CDR3 region has the DNA TGCAGTGCAAGGGACAGGGCTGGCAATCAGCCCCAGCATTTT. The chain carries TRBV20-1 and TRBJ1-5, with 9 bases matching TRBD1. V gave up 6 bases and J gave up 2 bases; unmatched junction bases: 5. Germline V gives CDR1 DFQATT, CDR2 SNEGSKA (reference sequence). The length of the CDR3 is 14 residues.

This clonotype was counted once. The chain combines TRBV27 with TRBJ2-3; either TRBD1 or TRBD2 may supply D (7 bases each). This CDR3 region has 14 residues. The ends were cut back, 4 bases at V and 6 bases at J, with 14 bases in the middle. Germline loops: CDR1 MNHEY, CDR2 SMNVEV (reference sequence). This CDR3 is CASSSQGGRDTQYF. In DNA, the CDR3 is TGTGCCAGCAGTTCTCAGGGGGGGCGGGATACGCAGTATTTT.

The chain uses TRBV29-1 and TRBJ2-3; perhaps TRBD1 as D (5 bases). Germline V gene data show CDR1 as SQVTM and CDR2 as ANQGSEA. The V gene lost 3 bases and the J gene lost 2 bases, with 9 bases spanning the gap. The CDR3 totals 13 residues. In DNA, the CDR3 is TGCAGCGTTGATGGACAATCCACAGATACGCAGTATTTT. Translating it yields CSVDGQSTDTQYF.

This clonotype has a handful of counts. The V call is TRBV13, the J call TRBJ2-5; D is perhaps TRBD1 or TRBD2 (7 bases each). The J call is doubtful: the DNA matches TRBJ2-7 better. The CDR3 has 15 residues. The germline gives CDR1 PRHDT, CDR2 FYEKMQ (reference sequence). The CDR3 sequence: CASSYPRTGGSEQYF. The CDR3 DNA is TGTGCCAGCAGCTACCCCAGGACAGGCGGGAGCGAGCAGTACTTC.

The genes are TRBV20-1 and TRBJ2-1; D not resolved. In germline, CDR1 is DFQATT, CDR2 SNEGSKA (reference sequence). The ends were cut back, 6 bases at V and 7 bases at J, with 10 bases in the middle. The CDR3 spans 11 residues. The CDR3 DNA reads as TGCAGTGCGAACCTGATGAATGAGCAGTTCTTC. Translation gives CSANLMNEQFF.

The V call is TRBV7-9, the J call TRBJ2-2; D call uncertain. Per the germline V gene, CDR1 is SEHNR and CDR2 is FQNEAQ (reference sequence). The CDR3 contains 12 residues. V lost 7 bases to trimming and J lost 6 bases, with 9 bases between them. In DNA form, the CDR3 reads TGTGCCAGCATCATCGGACCCGGGGAGCTGTTTTTT. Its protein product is CASIIGPGELFF.

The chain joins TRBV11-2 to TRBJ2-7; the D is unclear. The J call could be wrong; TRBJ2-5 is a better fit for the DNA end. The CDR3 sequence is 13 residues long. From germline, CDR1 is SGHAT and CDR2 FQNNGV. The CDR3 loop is CASSSPLGETQYF. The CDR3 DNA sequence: TGTGCCAGCAGCTCCCCGCTTGGAGAGACCCAGTACTTC.

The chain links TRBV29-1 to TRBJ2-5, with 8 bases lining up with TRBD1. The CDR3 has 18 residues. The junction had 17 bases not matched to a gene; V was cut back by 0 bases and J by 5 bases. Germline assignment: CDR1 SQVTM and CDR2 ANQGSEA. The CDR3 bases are TGCAGCGTTGAAGATCCGGGCTTACAGGGGGGAGTCGGGGAGACCCAGTACTTC. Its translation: CSVEDPGLQGGVGETQYF.

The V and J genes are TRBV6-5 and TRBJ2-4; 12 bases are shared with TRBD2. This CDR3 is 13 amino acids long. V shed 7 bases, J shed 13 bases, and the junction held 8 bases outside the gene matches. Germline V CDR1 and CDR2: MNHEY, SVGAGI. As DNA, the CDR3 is TGTGCCAGCAATGACCGAACTAGCGGGAGGCAGTACTTC. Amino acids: CASNDRTSGRQYF.

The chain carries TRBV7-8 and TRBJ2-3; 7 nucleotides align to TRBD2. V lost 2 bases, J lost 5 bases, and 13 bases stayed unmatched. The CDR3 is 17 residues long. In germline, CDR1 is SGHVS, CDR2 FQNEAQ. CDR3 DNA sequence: TGTGCCAGCAGCTTATTTTTGGGGGGGAGTGGGGAAGATACGCAGTATTTT. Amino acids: CASSLFLGGSGEDTQYF.

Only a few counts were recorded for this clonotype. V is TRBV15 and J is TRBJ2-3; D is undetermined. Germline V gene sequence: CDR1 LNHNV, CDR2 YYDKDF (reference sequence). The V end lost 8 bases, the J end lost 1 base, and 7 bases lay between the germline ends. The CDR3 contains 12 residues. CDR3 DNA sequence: TGTGCCACCGACCCGGGCACAGATACGCAGTATTTT. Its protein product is CATDPGTDTQYF.

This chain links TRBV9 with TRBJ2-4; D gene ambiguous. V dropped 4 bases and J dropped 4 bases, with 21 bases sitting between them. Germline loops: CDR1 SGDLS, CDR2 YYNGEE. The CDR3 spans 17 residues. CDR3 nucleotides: TGTGCCAGCAGCAAGTCGACCGGAGACAAACTAAAAAACATTCAGTACTTC. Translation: CASSKSTGDKLKNIQYF.

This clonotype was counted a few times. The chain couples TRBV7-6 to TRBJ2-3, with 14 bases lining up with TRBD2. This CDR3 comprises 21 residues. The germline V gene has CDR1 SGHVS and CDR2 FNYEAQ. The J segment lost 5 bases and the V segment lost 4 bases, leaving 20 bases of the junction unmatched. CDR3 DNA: TGTGCCAGCAGCTCCGAACCGATTAGGAGACTAGCGGGAGGGCCTAGAGATACGCAGTATTTT. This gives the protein CASSSEPIRRLAGGPRDTQYF.

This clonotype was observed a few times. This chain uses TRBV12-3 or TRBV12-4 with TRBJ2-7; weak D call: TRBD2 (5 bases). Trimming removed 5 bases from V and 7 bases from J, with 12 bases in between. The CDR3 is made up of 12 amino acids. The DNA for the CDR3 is TGTGCCAGCAGTCTCCGGGAACTGGAGCAGTACTTC. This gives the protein CASSLRELEQYF.

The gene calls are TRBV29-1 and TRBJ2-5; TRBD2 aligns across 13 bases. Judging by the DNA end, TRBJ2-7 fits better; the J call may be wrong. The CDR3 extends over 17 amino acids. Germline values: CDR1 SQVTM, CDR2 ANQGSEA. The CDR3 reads CSVSPPGLAGSPHEQYF. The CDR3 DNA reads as TGCAGCGTTTCGCCACCGGGACTAGCGGGAAGTCCCCACGAGCAGTACTTC.

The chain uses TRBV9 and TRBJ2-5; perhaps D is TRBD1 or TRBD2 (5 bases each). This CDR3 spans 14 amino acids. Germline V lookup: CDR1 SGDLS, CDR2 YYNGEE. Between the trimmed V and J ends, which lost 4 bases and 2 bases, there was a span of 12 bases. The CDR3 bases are TGTGCCAGCAGCCCCTATGGGGGACAAGAGACCCAGTACTTC. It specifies CASSPYGGQETQYF.

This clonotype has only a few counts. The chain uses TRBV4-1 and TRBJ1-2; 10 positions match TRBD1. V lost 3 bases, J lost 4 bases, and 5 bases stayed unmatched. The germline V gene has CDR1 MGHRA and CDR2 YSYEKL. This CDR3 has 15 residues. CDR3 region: CASSHGQGGLYGYTF. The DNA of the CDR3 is TGCGCCAGCAGCCACGGACAGGGGGGGCTCTATGGCTACACCTTC.